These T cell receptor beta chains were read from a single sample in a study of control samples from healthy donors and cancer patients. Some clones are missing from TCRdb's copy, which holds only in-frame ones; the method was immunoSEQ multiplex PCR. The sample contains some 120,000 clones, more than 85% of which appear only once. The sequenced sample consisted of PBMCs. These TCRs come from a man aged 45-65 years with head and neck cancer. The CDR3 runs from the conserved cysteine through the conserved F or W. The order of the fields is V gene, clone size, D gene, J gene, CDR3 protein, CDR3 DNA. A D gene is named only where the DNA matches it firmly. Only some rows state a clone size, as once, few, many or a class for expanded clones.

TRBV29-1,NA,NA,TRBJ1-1,CSVEARTASSEAFF,TGCAGCGTTGAAGCTAGGACAGCCTCTTCTGAAGCTTTCTTT
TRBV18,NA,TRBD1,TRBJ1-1,CASSVDRETEAFF,TGTGCCAGCTCAGTGGACAGGGAGACTGAAGCTTTCTTT
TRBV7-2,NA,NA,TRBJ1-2,CASTADRDYGYTF,TGTGCCAGCACCGCGGACAGAGACTATGGCTACACCTTC
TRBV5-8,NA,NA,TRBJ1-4,CASSPRTLATNEKLFF,TGTGCCAGCAGCCCGCGGACCCTGGCAACTAATGAAAAACTGTTTTTT
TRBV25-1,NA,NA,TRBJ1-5,CASSEPGNQPQHF,TGTGCCAGCAGTGAACCCGGCAATCAGCCCCAGCATTTT
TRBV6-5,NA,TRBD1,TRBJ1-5,CATRQGLGQPQHF,TGTGCCACCCGACAGGGTTTAGGTCAGCCCCAGCATTTT
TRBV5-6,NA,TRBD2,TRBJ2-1,CASSPVGLAGHEQFF,TGTGCCAGCAGCCCAGTGGGACTAGCGGGGCATGAGCAGTTCTTC
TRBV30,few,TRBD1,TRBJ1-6,CASMTGRNSPLHF,TGTGCCTCGATGACAGGGAGGAATTCACCCCTCCACTTT
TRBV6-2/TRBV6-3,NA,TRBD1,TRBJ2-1,CASSSGDRYNEQFF,TGTGCCAGCAGTTCCGGGGACAGGTATAATGAGCAGTTCTTC
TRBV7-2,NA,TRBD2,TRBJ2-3,CASSPNLGAGAWDTQYF,TGTGCCAGCAGCCCAAACCTGGGAGCGGGGGCCTGGGATACGCAGTATTTT
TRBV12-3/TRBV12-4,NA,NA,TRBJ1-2,CASRRTTGYGYTF,TGTGCCAGCAGAAGAACAACAGGGTATGGCTACACCTTC
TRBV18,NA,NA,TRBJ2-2,CASSPLGIGTGELFF,TGTGCCAGCTCACCGTTAGGGATCGGTACCGGGGAGCTGTTTTTT
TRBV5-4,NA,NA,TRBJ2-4,CASSSGPGGGNIQYF,TGTGCCAGCAGCTCGGGGCCCGGAGGCGGAAACATTCAGTACTTC
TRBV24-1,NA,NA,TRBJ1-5,CATSDDLGTIGGQPQHF,TGTGCCACCAGTGATGACCTGGGGACCATCGGCGGTCAGCCCCAGCATTTT
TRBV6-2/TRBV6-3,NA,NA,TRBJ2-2,CASSSPAGQLFF,TGTGCCAGCAGTTCTCCGGCAGGCCAGCTGTTTTTT
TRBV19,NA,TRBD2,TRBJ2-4,CASSHTAREDIQYF,TGTGCCAGTAGTCATACAGCGCGGGAGGACATTCAGTACTTC
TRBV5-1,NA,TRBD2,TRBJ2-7,CASSTGLAGPYEQYF,TGCGCCAGCAGCACCGGACTAGCGGGACCCTACGAGCAGTACTTC
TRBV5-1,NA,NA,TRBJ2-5,CASSLGVQETQYF,TGCGCCAGCAGCTTGGGAGTTCAAGAGACCCAGTACTTC
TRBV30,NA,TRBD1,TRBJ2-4,CAWSAGTGKNIQYF,TGTGCCTGGAGTGCCGGGACAGGGAAAAACATTCAGTACTTC
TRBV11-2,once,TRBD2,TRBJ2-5,CASSSGTSGGARETQYF,TGTGCCAGCAGCTCCGGGACTAGCGGGGGGGCCCGGGAGACCCAGTACTTC
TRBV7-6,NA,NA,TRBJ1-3,CASSLVGNTIYF,TGTGCCAGCAGCTTAGTGGGGAACACCATATATTTT
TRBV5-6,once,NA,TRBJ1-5,CASSLATGSGPQHF,TGTGCCAGCAGCCTTGCGACAGGTTCAGGGCCCCAGCATTTT
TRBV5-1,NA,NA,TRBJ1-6,CASSLDGGNSPLHF,TGCGCCAGCAGCTTGGACGGGGGCAATTCACCCCTCCACTTT
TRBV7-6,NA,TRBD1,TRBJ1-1,CASSQGQGSNTEAFF,TGTGCCAGCAGCCAGGGACAGGGATCGAACACTGAAGCCTTCTTT
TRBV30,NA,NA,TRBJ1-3,CAWSVASGNTIYF,TGTGCCTGGAGTGTTGCTTCTGGAAACACCATATATTTT
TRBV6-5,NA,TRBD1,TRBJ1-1,CASSYDRENTEAFF,TGTGCCAGCAGTTACGACAGGGAGAACACTGAAGCTTTCTTT
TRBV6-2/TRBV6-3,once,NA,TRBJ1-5,CASSYGGGGNQPQHF,TGTGCCAGCAGTTATGGTGGCGGGGGCAATCAGCCCCAGCATTTT
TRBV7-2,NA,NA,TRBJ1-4,CASSYSGTLNEKLFF,TGTGCCAGCAGCTACTCCGGGACCTTGAATGAAAAACTGTTTTTT
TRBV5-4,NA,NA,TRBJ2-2,CASSLTGWNTGELFF,TGTGCCAGCAGCTTAACAGGGTGGAACACCGGGGAGCTGTTTTTT
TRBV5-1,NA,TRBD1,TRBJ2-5,CASSGRTGGETQYF,TGCGCCAGCAGCGGACGGACAGGGGGCGAGACCCAGTACTTC
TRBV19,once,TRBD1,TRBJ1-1,CASSTGQGMNTEAFF,TGTGCCAGTAGTACAGGACAGGGAATGAACACTGAAGCTTTCTTT
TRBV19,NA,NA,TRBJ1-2,CASSDTGLGYTF,TGTGCCAGTAGTGATACAGGTCTGGGCTACACCTTC
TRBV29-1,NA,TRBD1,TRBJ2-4,CSVRDRGTGVAKNIQYF,TGCAGCGTACGGGACAGGGGCACGGGGGTAGCCAAAAACATTCAGTACTTC
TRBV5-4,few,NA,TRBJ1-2,CASSLGGETGDYGYTF,TGTGCCAGCAGCTTGGGGGGGGAAACAGGAGACTATGGCTACACCTTC
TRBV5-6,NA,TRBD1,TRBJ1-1,CASSWTGIEAFF,TGTGCCAGCAGCTGGACAGGGATTGAAGCTTTCTTT
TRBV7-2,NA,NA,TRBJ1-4,CASSLELGGRKLFF,TGTGCCAGCAGCTTAGAATTGGGGGGTAGAAAACTGTTTTTT